This T cell receptor (beta chain) was identified during a study of T cells after yellow fever vaccination. In this sample, this clonotype turned up a few times. Its specificity is unknown. One entry per CDR3 protein, called by TCRdb with MiXCR from the 5' RACE reads. The profile shows 500,000 to 650,000 distinct CDR3 sequences, about 13% of them singletons. There are 14 residues in the CDR3. V lost 1 base, J lost 4 bases, and 3 bases stayed unmatched. Germline loops: CDR1 SGHVS, CDR2 FQNEAQ. Notes on the study in general: A minor fraction of clonotypes spanned both CD4 and CD8 compartments. Detected again after the booster were most primary-vaccination clones, at about 96% CD4 and 70% to 90% CD8. Highly abundant clonotypes carried over from the bulk population could end up in FACS-sorted repertoires as contaminants.

The sequencing used PBMCs, collected on the day of the yellow fever booster vaccination. The chain joins TRBV7-8 to TRBJ1-2; 7 bases are a match to TRBD1. The origin of this receptor is a man aged 25-45 years who received the YFV17D yellow fever vaccine. The CDR3 bases are TGTGCCAGCAGCTTAGGACAGGGAGTCTATGGCTACACCTTC. Translated, it gives CASSLGQGVYGYTF.